This T cell receptor beta chain was observed in a study of PD-1 blockade in classical Hodgkin lymphoma. Findings of the study overall: CD4+ TCR diversity, unlike CD8+, climbed significantly by C4D1. In newly diagnosed patients, baseline TCR diversity was reportedly below that of healthy donors. Patients who responded completely had about the same baseline diversity as newly diagnosed patients.

Time point noted: cycle 4 day 1 (C4D1), after more than five weeks of nivolumab. Every patient experienced relapse after autologous stem cell transplantation, and brentuximab vedotin exposure varied. Clones were sequenced by immunoSEQ multiplex PCR, and TCRdb holds only the in-frame ones, with some missing. This sample yields 50,000 to 65,000 clones, of which about 90% are seen a single time; 10% belongs to the top ten. Concerning this clone itself: The antigen is not known.

The V segment lost 1 base and the J segment 7 bases; nucleotides outside the gene matches: 4. Germline lookup yields CDR1 MGHRA and CDR2 YSYEKL. This CDR3 is 14 amino acids long. The source of this sequence is a human donor with classical Hodgkin lymphoma. The specimen was peripheral blood mononuclear cells (PBMCs), collected before the fourth cycle of nivolumab. The rearrangement uses TRBV4-1 and TRBJ1-1; 9 nucleotides agree with TRBD1. CDR3 protein: CASSQGWTGDEAFF. In DNA form, the CDR3 reads TGCGCCAGCAGCCAAGGTTGGACAGGGGATGAAGCTTTCTTT.